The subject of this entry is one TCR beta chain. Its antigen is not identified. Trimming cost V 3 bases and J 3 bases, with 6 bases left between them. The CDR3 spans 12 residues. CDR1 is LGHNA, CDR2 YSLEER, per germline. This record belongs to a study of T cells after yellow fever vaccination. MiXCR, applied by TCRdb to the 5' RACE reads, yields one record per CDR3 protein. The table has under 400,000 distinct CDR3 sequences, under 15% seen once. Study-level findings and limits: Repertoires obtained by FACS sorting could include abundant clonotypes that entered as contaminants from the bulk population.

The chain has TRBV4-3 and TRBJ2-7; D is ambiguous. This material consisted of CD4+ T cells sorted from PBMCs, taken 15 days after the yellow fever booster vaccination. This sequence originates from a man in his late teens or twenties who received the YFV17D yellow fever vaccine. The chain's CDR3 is CASSHARYEQYF. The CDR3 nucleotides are TGCGCCAGCAGCCACGCCCGCTACGAGCAGTACTTC.